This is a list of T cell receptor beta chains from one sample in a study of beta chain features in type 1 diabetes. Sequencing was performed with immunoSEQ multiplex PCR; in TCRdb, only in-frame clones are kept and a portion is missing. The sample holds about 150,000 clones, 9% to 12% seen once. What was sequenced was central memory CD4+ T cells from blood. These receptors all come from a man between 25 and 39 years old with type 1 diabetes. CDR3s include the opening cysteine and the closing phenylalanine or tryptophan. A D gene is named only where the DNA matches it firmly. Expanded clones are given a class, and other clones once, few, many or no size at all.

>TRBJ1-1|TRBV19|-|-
TGTGCCAGTAACATCCCGGGACACCCAAACACTGAAGCTTTCTTT
CASNIPGHPNTEAFF
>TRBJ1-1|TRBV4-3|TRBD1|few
TGCGCCAGCAGCCAACGACAGGGCTTTTCAGCTTTCTTT
CASSQRQGFSAFF
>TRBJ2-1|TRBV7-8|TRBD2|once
TGTGCCAGCAGCTTAGGGGCTAGCGGGAGCTCCTACAATGAGCAGTTCTTC
CASSLGASGSSYNEQFF
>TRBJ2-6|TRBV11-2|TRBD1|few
TGTGCCAGCAGAGACAGGGGGACCTCTGGGGCCAACGTCCTGACTTTC
CASRDRGTSGANVLTF
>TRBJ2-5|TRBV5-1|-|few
TGCGCCAGCAGCTTCGGAGCAGGGGGGGAGACCCAGTACTTC
CASSFGAGGETQYF
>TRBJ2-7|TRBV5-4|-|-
TGTGCCAGCAGCTTCACAAACTCCTACGAGCAGTACTTC
CASSFTNSYEQYF
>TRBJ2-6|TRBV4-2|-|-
TGTGCCAGCAGCTACTCATCTGGGGCCAACGTCCTGACTTTC
CASSYSSGANVLTF
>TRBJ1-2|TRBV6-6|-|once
TGTGCAATCGCAGAGGGCTTCTATGGCTACACCTTC
CAIAEGFYGYTF
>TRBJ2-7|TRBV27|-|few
TGTGCCAGCAGACAAACTAGTCCCTACGAGCAGTACTTC
CASRQTSPYEQYF
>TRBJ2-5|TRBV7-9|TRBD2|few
TGTGCCAGCAGCTTGTTAGCGGGAACAGAGACCCAGTACTTC
CASSLLAGTETQYF
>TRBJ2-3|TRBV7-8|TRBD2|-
TGTGCCAGCACCTCTACTAGCGGCTACACAGATACGCAGTATTTT
CASTSTSGYTDTQYF
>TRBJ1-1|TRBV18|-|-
TGTGCCAGCTCACCGCTAAAAACGAACACTGAAGCTTTCTTT
CASSPLKTNTEAFF
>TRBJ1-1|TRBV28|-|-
TGTGCCACTCAACTCGGGGGAGGCACTGAAGCTTTCTTT
CATQLGGGTEAFF
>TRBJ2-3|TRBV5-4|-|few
TGTGCCAGCAGCCAAGGACAGAACACAGATACGCAGTATTTT
CASSQGQNTDTQYF
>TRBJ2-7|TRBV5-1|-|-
TGCGCCAGCAGCCGGTGGGGGGAGAAGAACGAGCAGTACTTC
CASSRWGEKNEQYF
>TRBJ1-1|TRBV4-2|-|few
TGTGCCAGCAGCCAAGATCTTGGGCAGCCGAACACTGAAGCTTTCTTT
CASSQDLGQPNTEAFF
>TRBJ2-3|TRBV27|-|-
TGTGCCAGCAATAAGAGGGGCACAGATACGCAGTATTTT
CASNKRGTDTQYF
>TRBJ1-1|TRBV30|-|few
TGTGCCTGGGAAAGACAGGTGGGGACTGAAGCTTTCTTT
CAWERQVGTEAFF
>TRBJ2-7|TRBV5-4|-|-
TGTGCCACCGCACTAGACCCAGAGAGCTCCTACGAGCAGTACTTC
CATALDPESSYEQYF
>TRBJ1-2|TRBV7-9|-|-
TGTGCCAGCAGCTTTTCCCCCCGGGGATCAAACTATGGCTACACCTTC
CASSFSPRGSNYGYTF
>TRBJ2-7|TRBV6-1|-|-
TGTGCCAGCAGTGGGGTGGTGGACGGGAGCAAGCAGTACTTC
CASSGVVDGSKQYF
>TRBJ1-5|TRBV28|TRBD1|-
TGTGCCAGCAGCAGACAGGGGGCTGTTCAGCCCCAGCATTTT
CASSRQGAVQPQHF
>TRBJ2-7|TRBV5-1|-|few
TGCGCCAGCAGCTTGAGTGGAGGGAATAACTACGAGCAGTACTTC
CASSLSGGNNYEQYF
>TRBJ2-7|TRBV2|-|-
TGTGCCAGCAGTGAAGCCGGACAAAAGCAGTACTTC
CASSEAGQKQYF
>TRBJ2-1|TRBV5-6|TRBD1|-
TGTGCCAGCAGCTACCTTGACAGGGGGAAGAACAATGAGCAGTTCTTC
CASSYLDRGKNNEQFF
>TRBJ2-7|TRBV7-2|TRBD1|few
TGTGCCAGCAGCTTAGACAGGGGGACCTACGAGCAGTACTTC
CASSLDRGTYEQYF
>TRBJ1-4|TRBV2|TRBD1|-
TGTGCCAGCAGTGGAGGGACAGGGAGTGAAAAACTGTTTTTT
CASSGGTGSEKLFF
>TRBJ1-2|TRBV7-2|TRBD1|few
TGTGCCACGTACGACAGGGCTAACTATGGCTACACCTTC
CATYDRANYGYTF
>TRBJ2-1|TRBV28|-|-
TGTGCCAGCAGTTGGGCCGCTAATAAGGGGAACAATGAGCAGTTCTTC
CASSWAANKGNNEQFF
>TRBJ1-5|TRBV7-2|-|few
TGTGCCAGCAGCTTTCAGGGAGGTAGGCTTCAGCCCCAGCATTTT
CASSFQGGRLQPQHF
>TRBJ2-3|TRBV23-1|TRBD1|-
TGCGCCAGCATCCCGGGACAGGGGACCCCGCGCGGGAGGATCCCAGATACGCAGTATTTT
CASIPGQGTPRGRIPDTQYF
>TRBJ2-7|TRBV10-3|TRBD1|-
TGTGCCATCAGCGCCGGGACAGGGACCTCCTACGAGCAGTACTTC
CAISAGTGTSYEQYF
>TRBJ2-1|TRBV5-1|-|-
TGCGCCAGCAGCTCGGTGACTAGTAGAAATGAGCAGTTCTTC
CASSSVTSRNEQFF
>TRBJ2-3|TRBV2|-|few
TGTGCCAGCAGTGCTAGCGCCCAAAGCACAGATACGCAGTATTTT
CASSASAQSTDTQYF
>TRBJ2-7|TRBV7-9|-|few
TGTGCCAGCAGCTTTTGGGCGAGGGCGAACGAGCAGTACTTC
CASSFWARANEQYF
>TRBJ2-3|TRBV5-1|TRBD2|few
TGCGCCAGCAGCAGGACTAGACCATCTAGCACAGATACGCAGTATTTT
CASSRTRPSSTDTQYF
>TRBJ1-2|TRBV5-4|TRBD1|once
TGTGCCAGCAGCTTGAGGGGACAGACTAGACGCTACACCTTC
CASSLRGQTRRYTF
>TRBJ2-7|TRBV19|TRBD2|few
TGTGCCAGTAGTCAGGGGGCTAGCGGGAGGGCCAGGACGGGCTACGAGCAGTACTTC
CASSQGASGRARTGYEQYF
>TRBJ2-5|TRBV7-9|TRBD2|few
TGTGCCAGCAGCTTAGGGGCTAGCGGGAGAGAGACCCAGTACTTC
CASSLGASGRETQYF
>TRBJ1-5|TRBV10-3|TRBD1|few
TGTGCCATCAGTGAGGGACAGGGGCAGCCCCAGCATTTT
CAISEGQGQPQHF
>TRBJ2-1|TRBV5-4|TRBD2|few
TGTGCCAGCAGCTTTGCGGGAGAGCCGAACAATGAGCAGTTCTTC
CASSFAGEPNNEQFF
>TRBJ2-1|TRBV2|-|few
TGTGCCAGCACCGCAGTCCTCCGATACAATGAGCAGTTCTTC
CASTAVLRYNEQFF
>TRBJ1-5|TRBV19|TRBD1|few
TGTGCCAGTAGGACGGGACAGGTAGGCAATCAGCCCCAGCATTTT
CASRTGQVGNQPQHF
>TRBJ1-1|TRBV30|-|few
TGTGCCTGGAGTGGGGGTCCAGGGAGGTTACGGAACACTGAAGCTTTCTTT
CAWSGGPGRLRNTEAFF
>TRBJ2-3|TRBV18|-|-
TGTGCCAGCTCATCCGGTCAGGGTACGGGCACAGATACGCAGTATTTT
CASSSGQGTGTDTQYF
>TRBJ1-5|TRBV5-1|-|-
TGCGCCAGCAGCTTGGGGGGGCAAGGGGGAAATCAGCCCCAGCATTTT
CASSLGGQGGNQPQHF
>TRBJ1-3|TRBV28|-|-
TGTGCCAGCAGTTTGCCCAGGGGAAACACCATATATTTT
CASSLPRGNTIYF
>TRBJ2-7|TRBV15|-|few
TGTGCCACCAGCAGAGAATCGGGGACACCTGCCCCCGAGCAGTACTTC
CATSRESGTPAPEQYF
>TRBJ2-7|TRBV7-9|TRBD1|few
TGTGCCAGCAGCCTTCGGACAGGACCCGAGCAGTACTTC
CASSLRTGPEQYF
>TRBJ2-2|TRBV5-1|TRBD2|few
TGCGCCAGCAGCCCACTAGCGGACCTTGGAGGTGGGGAGCTGTTTTTT
CASSPLADLGGGELFF
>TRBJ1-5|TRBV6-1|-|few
TGTGCCAGCAGCATGGACTGGGCCAATCAGCCCCAGCATTTT
CASSMDWANQPQHF
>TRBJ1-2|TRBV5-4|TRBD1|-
TGTGCCAGCAGCTTGGCGCAGGGGGCTTACTATGGCTACACCTTC
CASSLAQGAYYGYTF
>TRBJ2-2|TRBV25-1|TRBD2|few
TGTGCCAGCGGTCCCCTAGCGGGAGCTATCGGGGAGCTGTTTTTT
CASGPLAGAIGELFF
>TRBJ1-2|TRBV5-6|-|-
TGTGCCAGCAGCTTTAGGCCGGGTTATGGCTACACCTTC
CASSFRPGYGYTF